A single sample is the source of the 30 T cell receptor beta chains below, sequenced in a study of blood T cell repertoires in COVID-19. Measured with immunoSEQ multiplex PCR; TCRdb has only the in-frame clones, and not every one. The sample yields about 61,000 clones, approximately 79% seen once. Sequencing was done on a sample of peripheral blood. These receptors all come from a woman in her 70s with acute or convalescent COVID-19.

This clone was detected a few times. The rearrangement joins TRBV2 to TRBJ2-3; 10 bases fit TRBD2. Germline trimming cut 5 bases from V and 3 bases from J; bases unmatched to any gene: 2. The CDR3 covers 14 residues. Germline CDR1 reads SNHLY; CDR2 reads FYNNEI. The CDR3: CASSWTSGTDTQYF. As DNA, the CDR3 is TGTGCCAGCAGTTGGACTAGCGGAACAGATACGCAGTATTTT.

The chain is built from TRBV4-3 and TRBJ2-7; TRBD1 matches at 10 bases. Per the germline V gene, CDR1 is LGHNA and CDR2 is YSLEER. The V gene end was trimmed by 0 bases and the J gene end by 9 bases; junction bases not matched to a gene: 11. CDR3 length: 16 residues. CDR3 DNA sequence: TGCGCCAGCAGCCAAGATCGTCTCGGGACAGGGGCCGTGCAGTACTTC. This encodes CASSQDRLGTGAVQYF.

The chain is built from TRBV27 and TRBJ1-2, with TRBD1 matching over 9 bases. This CDR3 spans 18 amino acids. V shed 0 bases and J 6 bases; nucleotides not matched to a gene: 14. Germline CDR1 is MNHEY and CDR2 is SMNVEV (reference sequence). The CDR3 region has the DNA TGTGCCAGCAGTTTATCGGGCGGGGGACAGGGCCTATTACATGGCTACACCTTC. This gives the protein CASSLSGGGQGLLHGYTF.

The genes are TRBV7-9 and TRBJ1-1, with 9 bases lining up with TRBD1. CDR3 size: 14 residues. V shed 5 bases and J 4 bases; nucleotides not matched to a gene: 5. Germline CDR1 reads SEHNR; CDR2 reads FQNEAQ (reference sequence). The CDR3 region has the DNA TGTGCCAGCAGCCTAAGACAGGGGGGCACTGAAGCTTTCTTT. It specifies CASSLRQGGTEAFF.

The genes are TRBV4-2 and TRBJ1-4, with no clear D. This CDR3 region has 14 residues. V was pared by 0 bases and J by 5 bases, with 7 bases between. Germline V lookup: CDR1 LGHNA, CDR2 YNFKEQ. The CDR3 is CASSQERENEKLFF. CDR3 DNA: TGTGCCAGCAGCCAAGAGCGGGAGAATGAAAAACTGTTTTTT.

This sequence joins TRBV3-1 (or the pseudogene TRBV3-2) and TRBJ2-2; maybe TRBD1 (7 bases). Between the trimmed V and J ends, which lost 0 bases and 5 bases, there was a span of 16 bases. The CDR3 sequence is 17 residues long. Germline CDR1 LGHDT, CDR2 YNNKEL (reference sequence). The CDR3 reads CASSQDRGQLATGELFF. The CDR3 nucleotides are TGTGCCAGCAGCCAAGATAGGGGACAGCTAGCGACCGGGGAGCTGTTTTTT.

V is TRBV4-2 and J is TRBJ2-3; unclear D gene. There are 14 residues in the CDR3. Looked up from germline, CDR1 is LGHNA and CDR2 is YNFKEQ. The ends were cut back, 3 bases at V and 5 bases at J, with 12 bases in the middle. The CDR3: CASSHQNPGDTQYF. CDR3 DNA sequence: TGTGCCAGCAGCCACCAAAACCCGGGAGATACGCAGTATTTT.

The gene calls are TRBV9 and TRBJ1-6; D is unresolved. From germline, CDR1 is SGDLS and CDR2 YYNGEE. The V end was cut by 0 bases, the J end by 10 bases, with 8 bases between. This CDR3 is built from 13 residues. The CDR3 nucleotides are TGTGCCAGCAGCGTAGATCCGGGATCACCCCTCCACTTT. As protein: CASSVDPGSPLHF.

This clone appeared a single time. The CDR3 here is CASSFPQGGAEAFF. The CDR3 DNA reads as TGTGCCAGCAGTTTTCCACAGGGTGGCGCTGAAGCTTTCTTT. The chain recombines TRBV28 with TRBJ1-1; maybe TRBD1 (6 bases). The CDR3 runs to 14 residues. V was trimmed by 3 bases and J by 6 bases, leaving 14 bases between them. Looked up from germline, CDR1 is MDHEN and CDR2 is SYDVKM.

J is TRBJ1-2 and V is TRBV15, with TRBD1 matching over 12 bases. The CDR3 covers 17 residues. Germline trimming cut 0 bases from V and 7 bases from J; bases unmatched to any gene: 9. Germline V gene data show CDR1 as LNHNV and CDR2 as YYDKDF (reference sequence). The CDR3 sequence: CATSRDLSGQGAGGYTF. The CDR3 region has the DNA TGTGCCACCAGCAGAGATCTTTCGGGACAGGGGGCGGGTGGCTACACCTTC.

The chain links TRBV28 to TRBJ1-1; D uncertain. V lost 6 bases and J lost 0, with 8 bases in between. The CDR3 sequence is 13 residues long. Germline V lookup: CDR1 MDHEN, CDR2 SYDVKM. CDR3 in DNA: TGTGCCAGCAGGGTGACACTGAACACTGAAGCTTTCTTT. This translates into CASRVTLNTEAFF.

The rearrangement uses TRBV19 and TRBJ2-4, with 7 bases matching TRBD2. After removal of 10 bases from V and 8 bases from J, the junction contained 11 bases not matched to a gene. The germline gives CDR1 LNHDA, CDR2 SQIVND (reference sequence). This CDR3 contains 13 residues. The CDR3 region is CATGGSKGDIQYF. CDR3 sequence (DNA): TGTGCCACGGGGGGATCGAAAGGGGACATTCAGTACTTC.

The chain's CDR3 is CAWSKGDRGPSNQPQHF. The CDR3 DNA reads as TGTGCCTGGAGTAAAGGGGACAGGGGGCCTAGCAATCAGCCCCAGCATTTT. The V call is TRBV30, the J call TRBJ1-5; TRBD1 matches 12 bases. V shed 2 bases, J shed 0 bases, and the junction held 5 bases outside the gene matches. In germline, CDR1 is GTSNPN, CDR2 SVGIG (reference sequence). The CDR3 runs to 17 residues.

This sequence joins TRBV5-4 and TRBJ2-7; no firm D call. V lost 3 bases and J lost 0, with 19 bases in between. CDR3 size: 17 residues. Germline-derived CDR1 and CDR2 are SGHNT and YYREEE (reference sequence). CDR3 protein: CASSSSPSDSFSYEQYF. The CDR3 coding sequence is TGTGCCAGCAGCTCGAGCCCTTCCGACTCCTTCTCCTACGAGCAGTACTTC.

V and J are TRBV12-3 or TRBV12-4 and TRBJ1-2; D ambiguous. The CDR3 sequence is 12 residues long. The V and J ends lost 4 bases and 5 bases respectively, with 8 bases between them. The CDR3 bases are TGTGCCAGCAGTTCCGACATTTATGGCTACACCTTC. Amino acid sequence: CASSSDIYGYTF.

This clone turned up a few times. The chain is built from TRBV30 and TRBJ1-4; D is uncertain. This CDR3 region has 13 residues. The V and J ends lost 1 base and 4 bases respectively, with 7 bases between them. Germline CDR1 reads GTSNPN; CDR2 reads SVGIG (reference sequence). CDR3 protein: CAWSGGFNEKLFF. As DNA, the CDR3 is TGTGCCTGGAGTGGAGGATTTAATGAAAAACTGTTTTTT.

V gene TRBV6-5 combines with J gene TRBJ2-7, with TRBD2 matching 9 bases. This CDR3 region has 14 residues. Trimming took 6 bases from V and 0 from J; bases not matched to a gene: 3. Per the germline V gene, CDR1 is MNHEY and CDR2 is SVGAGI. Here the CDR3 DNA reads TGTGCCAGCAGCCAGACTAGCGGCTCCTACGAGCAGTACTTC. It translates to CASSQTSGSYEQYF.

This clone was observed a single time. The rearrangement uses TRBV29-1 and TRBJ1-2; no clear D. Trimming left V 4 bases short and J 8 bases short, with 8 bases between. This CDR3 region has 10 residues. Germline loops: CDR1 SQVTM, CDR2 ANQGSEA. CDR3 sequence reads: CSVVVLGYTF. The CDR3 DNA follows: TGCAGCGTTGTAGTTCTCGGCTACACCTTC.

The chain uses TRBV6-5 and TRBJ2-5; 14 positions agree with TRBD2. V shed 5 bases and J 5 bases; nucleotides not matched to a gene: 4. This CDR3 has 15 amino acids. CDR1 and CDR2 from the germline V gene are MNHEY and SVGAGI. This CDR3 reads CASSMTSGGDETQYF. The CDR3 nucleotides read TGTGCCAGCAGTATGACTAGCGGGGGGGACGAGACCCAGTACTTC.

The chain links TRBV28 to TRBJ1-6; maybe TRBD1 (5 bases). This CDR3 is built from 14 residues. CDR1 and CDR2 from the germline V gene are MDHEN and SYDVKM. V was cut by 7 bases and J by 11 bases, with 18 bases left in between. In DNA form, the CDR3 reads TGTGCCAGCACTATACCGGGGGAGACCGCACCCCTCCACTTT. Encoded protein: CASTIPGETAPLHF.

The V gene is TRBV19, the J gene TRBJ1-1; tentatively, D is TRBD1 (5 bases). Germline CDR1 LNHDA, CDR2 SQIVND (reference sequence). The CDR3 has 18 residues. The V end lost 4 bases, the J end lost 0 bases, and 21 bases lay between the germline ends. CDR3 protein: CASSKGSHETTVNTEAFF. The CDR3 coding sequence is TGTGCCAGTAGTAAGGGGTCCCATGAGACCACAGTGAACACTGAAGCTTTCTTT.

V usage is TRBV7-6 and J usage is TRBJ1-2, with 7 bases aligning to TRBD1. Losses at the gene ends were 1 base for V and 6 bases for J; bases not matched to a gene: 5. Germline-derived CDR1 and CDR2 are SGHVS and FNYEAQ. This CDR3 spans 14 amino acids. This chain's CDR3 is CASSLGGQAHGYTF. In DNA, the CDR3 is TGTGCCAGCAGCTTAGGAGGACAGGCCCATGGCTACACCTTC.

This clone has only a few counts. The V and J genes are TRBV7-6 and TRBJ2-2; 14 nucleotides match TRBD2. The trim removed 7 bases at V and 7 bases at J, leaving 5 bases unmatched. The V gene's germline CDR1 is SGHVS and CDR2 FNYEAQ. The CDR3 totals 15 residues. The CDR3 nucleotides read TGTGCCAGCACTGGACTAGCGGGGGGTTTCGGGGAGCTGTTTTTT. Residues: CASTGLAGGFGELFF.

V is TRBV24-1 and J is TRBJ2-1; TRBD1 matches 8 bases. Losses at the gene ends were 9 bases for V and 9 bases for J; bases not matched to a gene: 12. CDR1 and CDR2 (germline): KGHDR, SFDVKD. The CDR3 totals 14 residues. CDR3: CATGGAGGSGEQFF. Here the CDR3 DNA reads TGTGCCACCGGAGGGGCAGGGGGCTCGGGTGAGCAGTTCTTC.

This chain connects TRBV29-1 to TRBJ2-3; TRBD1 matches 9 bases. Looked up from germline, CDR1 is SQVTM and CDR2 is ANQGSEA. The CDR3 runs to 16 residues. Trimming took 7 bases from V and 2 from J; bases not matched to a gene: 13. For the CDR3, the DNA is TGCAGCGCTCGCTTAGACAGGGGGATTCACACAGATACGCAGTATTTT. This sequence encodes CSARLDRGIHTDTQYF.

The chain combines TRBV15 with TRBJ2-3; maybe TRBD2 (6 bases). Trimming pared 5 bases from V and 1 base from J, leaving 10 bases between. CDR3 length: 14 amino acids. Germline CDR1 and CDR2: LNHNV and YYDKDF (reference sequence). The CDR3 is CATSGGFGTDTQYF. CDR3 sequence (DNA): TGTGCCACCAGCGGGGGGTTTGGCACAGATACGCAGTATTTT.

V usage is TRBV19 and J usage is TRBJ1-4, with D possibly being TRBD1 (6 bases). V was pared by 3 bases and J by 6 bases, with 11 bases between. CDR3 length: 14 residues. The V gene's germline CDR1 is LNHDA and CDR2 SQIVND (reference sequence). CDR3 in amino acids: CASSIGQLDEKLFF. The CDR3, as DNA: TGTGCCAGTAGTATCGGACAGCTTGATGAAAAACTGTTTTTT. The full variable domain, with the rest looked up from reference TRBV19 and TRBJ1-4, is DGGITQSPKYLFRKEGQNVTLSCEQNLNHDAMYWYRQDPGQGLRLIYYSQIVNDFQKGDIAEGYSVSREKKESFPLTVTSAQKNPTAFYLCASSIGQLDEKLFFGSGTQLSVL.

J is TRBJ2-7 and V is TRBV15, with 8 bases that match TRBD1. Losses at the gene ends were 0 bases for V and 3 bases for J; bases not matched to a gene: 7. Germline-derived CDR1 and CDR2 are LNHNV and YYDKDF (reference sequence). The CDR3 contains 16 residues. CDR3 in DNA: TGTGCCACCAGCAGAGATGGGGGTGGACAGGGCTACGAGCAGTACTTC. Translating gives CATSRDGGGQGYEQYF.

The V and J genes are TRBV19 and TRBJ1-5; 10 bases map to TRBD1. With 3 bases clipped from V and 5 bases from J, the junction kept 7 bases outside the gene matches. From germline, CDR1 is LNHDA and CDR2 SQIVND (reference sequence). The CDR3 has 16 residues. The CDR3 region is CASSIIHGTGDQPQHF. CDR3 DNA sequence: TGTGCCAGTAGTATCATCCACGGGACAGGGGATCAGCCCCAGCATTTT.

CDR3 in DNA: TGTGCCAGCCGTATGCTTGCGCTAGCGGGCTCAGATACGCAGTATTTT. Translating gives CASRMLALAGSDTQYF. The gene calls are TRBV27 and TRBJ2-3; 8 bases fit TRBD2. CDR1 MNHEY and CDR2 SMNVEV come from the germline V gene (reference sequence). The V and J ends lost 8 bases and 4 bases, in that order; junction bases with no gene match: 14. CDR3 length: 16 residues.